The rows below give T cell receptor beta chains drawn from one sample of a study of pediatric ulcerative colitis. Data came from immunoSEQ multiplex PCR; TCRdb stores just in-frame clones and leaves some out. The sample holds roughly 45,000 clones, around 81% seen once. Sequenced material: gut tissue. All receptors derive from a girl between 10 and 17 years old with moderate ulcerative colitis. Both conserved end residues are part of each CDR3. Fields, in order: V gene, J gene, D gene, clone size, CDR3 protein, CDR3 DNA. D genes are given only for firm matches. Size is stated for part of the rows, as once, few or many counts, or as a class when the clone is expanded.

V gene: TRBV5-4
J gene: TRBJ1-2
D gene: -
clone size: once
CDR3 protein: CASSASWRDYGYTF
CDR3 DNA: TGTGCCAGCAGCGCGTCGTGGCGGGACTATGGCTACACCTTC

V gene: TRBV9
J gene: TRBJ2-3
D gene: -
clone size: -
CDR3 protein: CASSVATGAADTQYF
CDR3 DNA: TGTGCCAGCAGCGTAGCTACGGGGGCCGCAGATACGCAGTATTTT

V gene: TRBV18
J gene: TRBJ1-1
D gene: -
clone size: -
CDR3 protein: CASSPQGDTEAFF
CDR3 DNA: TGTGCCAGCTCACCACAGGGGGACACTGAAGCTTTCTTT

V gene: TRBV5-4
J gene: TRBJ2-1
D gene: -
clone size: -
CDR3 protein: CASRLDAYNEQFF
CDR3 DNA: TGTGCCAGCAGACTGGACGCGTACAATGAGCAGTTCTTC

V gene: TRBV6-6
J gene: TRBJ2-1
D gene: -
clone size: -
CDR3 protein: CASSQLSNEQFF
CDR3 DNA: TGTGCCAGCAGTCAACTCTCGAATGAGCAGTTCTTC

V gene: TRBV11-2
J gene: TRBJ1-1
D gene: -
clone size: -
CDR3 protein: CASSRPENTEAFF
CDR3 DNA: TGTGCCAGCAGCCGTCCAGAGAACACTGAAGCTTTCTTT

V gene: TRBV5-6
J gene: TRBJ1-3
D gene: -
clone size: -
CDR3 protein: CASSSSGSGYTIYF
CDR3 DNA: TGTGCCAGCAGCTCATCCGGGTCGGGGTACACCATATATTTT

V gene: TRBV2
J gene: TRBJ2-7
D gene: -
clone size: -
CDR3 protein: CARGGQSSYEQYF
CDR3 DNA: TGTGCCAGGGGTGGACAGAGCTCCTACGAGCAGTACTTC

V gene: TRBV7-4
J gene: TRBJ2-5
D gene: TRBD2
clone size: once
CDR3 protein: CASSLGLAGTRYQETQYF
CDR3 DNA: TGTGCCAGCAGCCTGGGACTAGCGGGGACCAGGTACCAAGAGACCCAGTACTTC

V gene: TRBV7-9
J gene: TRBJ1-1
D gene: -
clone size: -
CDR3 protein: CASSSTGTEGVQRAFF
CDR3 DNA: TGTGCCAGCAGCTCTACCGGGACGGAGGGAGTCCAGAGAGCTTTCTTT

V gene: TRBV2
J gene: TRBJ2-7
D gene: -
clone size: -
CDR3 protein: CASRAGIHEQYF
CDR3 DNA: TGTGCCAGCAGAGCCGGGATCCACGAGCAGTACTTC

V gene: TRBV9
J gene: TRBJ2-1
D gene: -
clone size: -
CDR3 protein: CASSVLGEPSYNEQFF
CDR3 DNA: TGTGCCAGCAGCGTCCTCGGGGAGCCCTCCTACAATGAGCAGTTCTTC

V gene: TRBV11-2
J gene: TRBJ2-5
D gene: -
clone size: -
CDR3 protein: CASSLGGHSGFETQYF
CDR3 DNA: TGTGCCAGCAGCTTAGGGGGACACAGCGGTTTCGAGACCCAGTACTTC